This record covers a single TCR beta chain. Its antigen is currently unknown. Germline assignment: CDR1 MRHNA and CDR2 SNTAGT. The length of the CDR3 is 14 residues. This sample was taken from a study of T cell clusters in autoimmune cytopenias. TRB rearrangements were amplified by touch-down multiplex PCR with mixed TRB-A/B primers. TCRdb re-called the multiplex PCR reads and shows each CDR3 protein once, DNA omitted. This table lists about 8,300 distinct CDR3 sequences. The study, taken as a whole, reports: Physiological T cell clusters of healthy donors were apparently absent in primary autoimmune cytopenia patients.

About 37,500 genome equivalents of blood DNA were amplified for TRB. Sequencing input: peripheral blood. This sequence joins TRBV6-4 and TRBJ1-1. This receptor was obtained from a human donor with an autoimmune cytopenia or autoimmune hepatitis (not recorded which). The chain's CDR3 is CASSLVFQDTEAFF.